This T cell receptor (beta chain) was captured by sequencing in a study of spatial heterogeneity in lung cancer. Whole-study results and caveats: At tumor resection, ubiquitous expanded TCRs were detected in blood more often than later.

In the case of this clonotype: Its cognate antigen is unknown.

Germline CDR1 and CDR2: SGHNT and YENEEA. This CDR3 is 13 amino acids long. Trimming took off 4 bases at V and 7 bases at J, with 13 bases between the two ends. The time point here: sample taken at primary tumor resection. The sequenced material consisted of unsorted whole RNA from tumor, nontumor lung or frozen PBMC. TCRdb recomputed calls from the 5' RACE reads with MiXCR, one row per CDR3 protein. The sample has approximately 82,000 distinct CDR3 sequences, roughly an eighth seen once. The chain uses TRBV11-3 and TRBJ2-5, with D maybe TRBD2 (5 bases). The specimen comprised PBMCs, sampled at surgery. The clonotype was recovered from a male donor with early-stage non-small cell lung cancer. The CDR3 coding sequence is TGTGCCAGCAGCTCTGGCTTGAGCGGGACCCAGTACTTC. As protein: CASSSGLSGTQYF.